This TCR beta chain was obtained from a study of breast tumors, draining lymph nodes, adjacent tissues. This clonotype was seen at least ten times. The antigen remains undetermined. Germline loops: CDR1 SGHDN, CDR2 FVKESK. The CDR3 has 14 residues. V was clipped by 5 bases and J by 9 bases, with 14 bases between them. Overall study results and limits: Most tumor T cells seemingly derive from lymph node, then expand in tumor. Tumor repertoires ranked between lymph nodes and nontumor tissue in diversity, with V and J gene preferences. Luminal-like breast cancer showed significantly greater tumor-nontumor repertoire similarity than basal-like breast cancer did.

Breast cancer patients provided tissue from their axillary draining lymph nodes. TCRdb ran MiXCR on the multiplex PCR reads and lists one entry per CDR3 protein. The table includes 200,000 to 250,000 distinct CDR3 sequences, less than 35% detected once. The chain carries TRBV14 and TRBJ1-6; possibly TRBD1 for D (6 bases). The receptor's source is a female donor with breast cancer. Some clones in this sample may be carry-over from other donors' samples. Input material: axillary lymph node tissue. The CDR3 region is CASSKRGDGSPLHF. In nucleotides, the CDR3 is TGTGCCAGCAGCAAGAGGGGGGACGGTTCACCCCTCCACTTT.